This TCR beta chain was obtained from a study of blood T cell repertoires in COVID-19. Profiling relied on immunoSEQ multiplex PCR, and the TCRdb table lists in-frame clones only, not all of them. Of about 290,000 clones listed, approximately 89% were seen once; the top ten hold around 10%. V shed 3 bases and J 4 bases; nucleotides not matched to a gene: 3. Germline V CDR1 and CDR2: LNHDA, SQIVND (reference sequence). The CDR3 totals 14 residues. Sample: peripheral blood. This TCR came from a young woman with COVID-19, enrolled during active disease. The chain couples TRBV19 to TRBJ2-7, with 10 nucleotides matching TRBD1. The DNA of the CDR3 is TGTGCCAGTAGTATCGGGACAGGGGTATACGAGCAGTACTTC. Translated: CASSIGTGVYEQYF.